What follows are 31 T cell receptor beta chains derived from one specimen sequenced in a study of blood T cell repertoires in COVID-19. The assay was immunoSEQ multiplex PCR, and TCRdb's table has in-frame clones only and misses some. The table shows 200,000 or so clones, with 75% to 90% occurring only once. Sequencing was performed on peripheral blood. Source of these receptors: a man between 60 and 75 years old with acute or convalescent COVID-19.

V gene TRBV12-5 combines with J gene TRBJ2-3; D call uncertain. The CDR3 loop spans 13 amino acids. V lost 4 bases and J 5 bases, leaving 10 bases between the germline ends. CDR1 and CDR2 (germline): LGHNT, FRNRAP. This chain's CDR3 is CASGSASGDTQYF. CDR3 bases: TGTGCTAGTGGTTCCGCATCCGGAGATACGCAGTATTTT.

The chain combines TRBV11-2 with TRBJ2-7; 7 bases line up with TRBD2. V lost 0 bases, J lost 8 bases, and 19 bases stayed unmatched. The CDR3 length is 18 residues. The germline V gene encodes CDR1 SGHAT and CDR2 FQNNGV. The CDR3 nucleotides are TGTGCCAGCAGCTTAGATTCGGGGGGACTTGTCCGTACAAAGCAGCAGTACTTC. Amino acid sequence: CASSLDSGGLVRTKQQYF.

The gene calls are TRBV5-1 and TRBJ2-3, with 7 bases lining up with TRBD1. With V trimmed by 4 bases and J by 1 base, 9 bases remained unmatched. Germline V gene data show CDR1 as SGHRS and CDR2 as YFSETQ. This CDR3 contains 16 residues. The CDR3 nucleotides read TGCGCCAGCAGCCCCGGGACAGCCCCCGGCACAGATACGCAGTATTTT. This gives the protein CASSPGTAPGTDTQYF.

The CDR3 here is CASSGDRGGYTF. In nucleotides, the CDR3 is TGTGCCAGCAGTGGCGACAGGGGTGGCTACACCTTC. This chain connects TRBV6-2 or TRBV6-3 to TRBJ1-2, with 8 bases fitting TRBD1. From germline, CDR1 is MNHEY and CDR2 SVGEGT. The CDR3 is 12 amino acids. V was pared by 5 bases and J by 7 bases, with 3 bases of the junction left unmatched.

The chain has TRBV27 and TRBJ2-7; 10 nucleotides line up with TRBD1. The germline V gene has CDR1 MNHEY and CDR2 SMNVEV (reference sequence). The V gene end was trimmed by 6 bases and the J gene end by 4 bases; junction bases not matched to a gene: 6. This CDR3 has 14 residues. The CDR3 nucleotides are TGTGCCAGCAGCGCCGGGACAGGGGCGTACGAGCAGTACTTC. Translating gives CASSAGTGAYEQYF.

Only one count was recorded for this clone. The chain couples TRBV7-2 to TRBJ2-7, with 7 bases matching TRBD2. This CDR3 region has 15 residues. Trimming at V came to 6 bases and at J to 0 bases, leaving 8 bases not matched to a gene. The V gene's germline CDR1 is SGHTA and CDR2 FQGNSA. In DNA, the CDR3 is TGTGCCAGCAGTTCCCGCCGGACTAGCTCCTACGAGCAGTACTTC. Protein: CASSSRRTSSYEQYF.

DNA for the CDR3: TGTGCCAGCAGTACGGGACAGGGGGCGGGAAATGAGCAGTTCTTC. It yields the protein CASSTGQGAGNEQFF. The chain links TRBV27 to TRBJ2-1; 12 bases are a match to TRBD1. The junction had 6 bases not matched to a gene; V was cut back by 5 bases and J by 7 bases. Germline-derived CDR1 and CDR2 are MNHEY and SMNVEV (reference sequence). This CDR3 is 15 amino acids long.

This chain uses TRBV5-1 with TRBJ2-4, with D maybe TRBD1 (5 bases). Per germline, CDR1 SGHRS and CDR2 YFSETQ. The ends were cut back, 4 bases at V and 0 bases at J, with 14 bases in the middle. The CDR3 spans 16 residues. In DNA form, the CDR3 reads TGCGCCAGCAGCCCACAGGTCCTCGGAGCCAAAAACATTCAGTACTTC. Amino acids: CASSPQVLGAKNIQYF.

This rearrangement joins TRBV18 to TRBJ1-1; D ambiguous. This CDR3 has 13 residues. V was trimmed by 3 bases and J by 1 base, leaving 6 bases between them. Germline V lookup: CDR1 KGHSH, CDR2 LQKENI. For the CDR3, the DNA is TGTGCCAGCTCACCGAACACGAACACTGAAGCTTTCTTT. As protein: CASSPNTNTEAFF.

The chain recombines TRBV7-3 with TRBJ2-1; 7 nucleotides match TRBD2. The ends lost 5 bases at V and 6 bases at J; junction bases unmatched: 13. In germline, CDR1 is SGHTA, CDR2 FQGTGA. CDR3 length: 16 residues. CDR3 DNA sequence: TGTGCCAGCAGCCCCCGGGCGACTAGCACCCGCAATGAGCAGTTCTTC. Its protein product is CASSPRATSTRNEQFF.

The CDR3 DNA reads TGTGCCAGTAGTATAGAACACAGACCCTATGGCAATCAGCCCCAGCATTTT. Amino acid sequence: CASSIEHRPYGNQPQHF. The rearrangement links TRBV19 to TRBJ1-5, with D uncertain. There are 17 residues in the CDR3. Germline values: CDR1 LNHDA, CDR2 SQIVND (reference sequence). Trimming removed 0 bases from V and 2 bases from J, with 14 bases in between.

This chain links TRBV7-2 with TRBJ2-5, with 10 bases fitting TRBD2. Germline V gives CDR1 SGHTA, CDR2 FQGNSA. The V and J ends lost 2 bases and 0 bases, in that order; junction bases with no gene match: 0. This CDR3 region has 15 residues. CDR3 residues: CASSLSGRDQETQYF. The CDR3 DNA is TGTGCCAGCAGCTTAAGCGGGAGGGACCAAGAGACCCAGTACTTC. Based on the CDR3 plus reference TRBV7-2 and TRBJ2-5, the full variable domain is GAGVSQSPSNKVTEKGKDVELRCDPISGHTALYWYRQSLGQGLEFLIYFQGNSAPDKSGLPSDRFSAERTGGSVSTLTIQRTQQEDSAVYLCASSLSGRDQETQYFGPGTRLLVL.

The chain joins TRBV6-1 to TRBJ2-1, with 7 bases fitting TRBD2. With V trimmed by 1 base and J by 6 bases, 6 bases remained unmatched. CDR3 length: 15 residues. Germline CDR1 MNHNS, CDR2 SASEGT. The CDR3 is CASSEGLAETNEQFF. CDR3 in DNA: TGTGCCAGCAGTGAAGGGCTAGCGGAGACCAATGAGCAGTTCTTC.

This rearrangement joins TRBV28 to TRBJ1-1; possible D gene TRBD1, 5 bases. The CDR3 spans 13 residues. Per germline, CDR1 MDHEN and CDR2 SYDVKM. V lost 10 bases to trimming and J lost 4 bases, with 16 bases between them. This CDR3 reads CATYRVGGTEAFF. DNA of the CDR3: TGTGCCACCTACCGGGTGGGGGGCACTGAAGCTTTCTTT.

V gene TRBV18 combines with J gene TRBJ2-2; 10 bases align to TRBD2. Germline V gene sequence: CDR1 KGHSH, CDR2 LQKENI. CDR3 length equals 18 residues. Trimming removed 1 base from V and 3 bases from J; junction bases left unmatched: 8. Written as DNA, the CDR3 is TGTGCCAGCTCACCACTAACTAGCGGGATAGTCGACACCGGGGAGCTGTTTTTT. Amino acid sequence: CASSPLTSGIVDTGELFF.

This clone was recorded once. The chain has TRBV11-2 and TRBJ2-3; 9 nucleotides align to TRBD2. CDR1 is SGHAT and CDR2 is FQNNGV in the germline V gene. J lost 4 bases, V lost 6 bases, and 17 bases had no gene match. The CDR3 has 18 amino acids. CDR3: CASSQPGLAPVGADTQYF. CDR3 DNA sequence: TGTGCCAGCAGTCAACCGGGACTAGCTCCCGTGGGCGCAGATACGCAGTATTTT.

CDR3 amino acids: CATSDPYSGIAEQYF. In DNA, the CDR3 is TGTGCCACCAGTGATCCCTATAGCGGGATCGCCGAGCAGTACTTC. This sequence joins TRBV24-1 and TRBJ2-7, with 8 bases that match TRBD2. The germline CDR1 and CDR2 sequences are KGHDR and SFDVKD. This CDR3 is 15 amino acids long. V was clipped by 3 bases and J by 6 bases; unmatched bases: 9.

The V call is TRBV5-1, the J call TRBJ2-5; D uncertain. V was clipped by 2 bases and J by 5 bases, with 4 bases between them. The CDR3 extends over 11 amino acids. The germline gives CDR1 SGHRS, CDR2 YFSETQ. The CDR3 here is CASSFEETQYF. CDR3 nucleotide sequence: TGCGCCAGCAGCTTCGAGGAGACCCAGTACTTC.

The gene calls are TRBV5-4 and TRBJ1-2, with D maybe TRBD1 (5 bases). The CDR3 extends over 15 amino acids. Germline CDR1 SGHNT, CDR2 YYREEE (reference sequence). Trimming stripped 5 bases from V and 5 bases from J, with 19 bases between. CDR3 in DNA: TGTGCCAGCAGTCAACAAAAAGACAGTAGATATGGCTACACCTTC. It is translated as CASSQQKDSRYGYTF.

The chain uses TRBV4-2 and TRBJ1-4; tentatively, D is TRBD1 (6 bases). CDR1 and CDR2 from the germline V gene are LGHNA and YNFKEQ. V was shortened by 5 bases and J by 7 bases, with 17 bases between the two germline ends. The CDR3 is made up of 15 amino acids. CDR3 region: CASSYYREEGEKLFF. The CDR3, as DNA: TGTGCCAGCAGCTATTACAGGGAAGAGGGTGAAAAACTGTTTTTT.

This rearrangement joins TRBV9 to TRBJ2-7; tentatively, D is TRBD1 (5 bases). V lost 4 bases, J lost 3 bases, and 11 bases lay in between. The CDR3 length is 13 residues. Germline-derived CDR1 and CDR2 are SGDLS and YYNGEE. The CDR3 reads CASSPGDSYEQYF. The DNA of the CDR3 is TGTGCCAGCAGCCCCGGCGACAGCTACGAGCAGTACTTC.

Here the CDR3 reads CASSLGLDYGYTF. DNA for the CDR3: TGTGCCAGCAGCTTAGGGTTAGACTATGGCTACACCTTC. The gene calls are TRBV11-2 and TRBJ1-2; D call uncertain. Per germline, CDR1 SGHAT and CDR2 FQNNGV. Trimming removed 1 base at V and 3 bases at J, with 6 bases between. This CDR3 spans 13 amino acids.

This clone was found a few times. The chain is built from TRBV5-4 and TRBJ1-2; D perhaps matches TRBD1 (6 bases). V was shortened by 5 bases and J by 4 bases, with 15 bases between the two germline ends. The CDR3 runs 14 residues. CDR1 and CDR2 from the germline V gene are SGHNT and YYREEE (reference sequence). CDR3 DNA sequence: TGTGCCAGCAGGAACAGGGCTCCTCCCTATGGCTACACCTTC. It yields the protein CASRNRAPPYGYTF.

The V and J genes are TRBV19 and TRBJ2-7; 10 bases match TRBD2. Germline loops: CDR1 LNHDA, CDR2 SQIVND (reference sequence). After removal of 1 base from V and 3 bases from J, the junction contained 3 bases not matched to a gene. The CDR3 loop spans 15 amino acids. The DNA of the CDR3 is TGTGCCAGTAGTATAGGTTCTAGCGGGGGCTACGAGCAGTACTTC. This encodes CASSIGSSGGYEQYF.

This rearrangement joins TRBV6-5 to TRBJ2-1, with D tentatively TRBD2 (6 bases). Trimming took 4 bases from V and 6 from J, leaving 7 bases between them. Germline V CDR1 and CDR2: MNHEY, SVGAGI. The CDR3 extends over 12 amino acids. CDR3 in DNA: TGTGCCAGCAGTTCCGGGGGCAATGAGCAGTTCTTC. Its protein product is CASSSGGNEQFF.

The rearrangement uses TRBV28 and TRBJ1-1, with 8 positions matching TRBD1. The CDR3 spans 15 residues. V gave up 2 bases and J gave up 4 bases; unmatched junction bases: 6. Germline CDR1 is MDHEN and CDR2 is SYDVKM. CDR3 region: CASSLIRGRITEAFF. CDR3 nucleotide sequence: TGTGCCAGCAGTTTAATCAGGGGGCGTATCACTGAAGCTTTCTTT.

The V and J genes are TRBV24-1 and TRBJ2-5; TRBD2 matches at 8 bases. The CDR3 contains 13 residues. From germline, CDR1 is KGHDR and CDR2 SFDVKD. The V segment lost 9 bases and the J segment 4 bases; nucleotides outside the gene matches: 6. The CDR3 DNA follows: TGTGCCACCGCGGGAGGTGGTGGAGAGACCCAGTACTTC. Translation gives CATAGGGGETQYF.

The chain joins TRBV10-1 to TRBJ2-5, with 8 positions matching TRBD1. The CDR3 runs 14 residues. J lost 4 bases, V lost 6 bases, and 7 bases had no gene match. The germline V gene encodes CDR1 WNHNN and CDR2 SYGVQD (reference sequence). The CDR3 nucleotides read TGCGCCAGCAGAGGACAGGGCGTCCGAGAGACCCAGTACTTC. This codes for CASRGQGVRETQYF.

V gene TRBV5-1 combines with J gene TRBJ2-7; 7 bases map to TRBD1. Germline loops: CDR1 SGHRS, CDR2 YFSETQ. The V and J ends lost 0 bases and 3 bases, in that order; junction bases with no gene match: 3. There are 14 residues in the CDR3. CDR3 DNA: TGCGCCAGCAGCTTGGAAGGGGGCCTCTACGAGCAGTACTTC. It codes for CASSLEGGLYEQYF.

Note on this clone: In the same sample, other DNA sequences code for this CDR3. CDR3 nucleotide sequence: TGCGCCAGCAGCTTCGGGGGGGCGGGGGCCAACGTCCTGACTTTC. Amino acids: CASSFGGAGANVLTF. The V call is TRBV5-1, the J call TRBJ2-6, with 8 bases matching TRBD2. V lost 2 bases to trimming and J lost 4 bases; unmatched junction nucleotides: 2. The CDR3 runs to 15 residues. Germline CDR1 and CDR2: SGHRS and YFSETQ.

This chain connects TRBV2 to TRBJ2-7; 12 bases match TRBD2. With V trimmed by 7 bases and J by 3 bases, 7 bases remained unmatched. The CDR3 extends over 15 amino acids. The germline V gene encodes CDR1 SNHLY and CDR2 FYNNEI. CDR3: CASTWGLAGRYEQYF. CDR3 DNA sequence: TGTGCCAGCACCTGGGGACTAGCGGGCCGCTACGAGCAGTACTTC.